A selection of T cell receptor beta chains follows, all from one sample in a study of cytomegalovirus exposure and HLA in healthy donors. Method: immunoSEQ multiplex PCR; TCRdb's copy keeps in-frame clones and lacks some. Found here are tens of thousands of clones, approximately 95% of them singletons; the top ten hold 0.6% to 0.7%. The sample was PBMCs. Receptor source: a young woman in good health and CMV-seronegative. Both conserved end residues are trimmed from each CDR3. A D gene is named only where the DNA matches it firmly.

d_call: TRBD1; cdr3_length: 9; v_call: TRBV29-1; cdr3_aa: SAGQYNEQF
d_call: NA; cdr3_length: 12; v_call: TRBV5-1; cdr3_aa: ASSLEHNQETQY
d_call: TRBD1; cdr3_length: 11; v_call: TRBV6-5; cdr3_aa: ASSRTGSYEQY
d_call: TRBD2; cdr3_length: 14; v_call: TRBV4-3; cdr3_aa: ASSQASGGGTDTQY
d_call: NA; cdr3_length: 12; v_call: TRBV28; cdr3_aa: ASSLLSRFGTIY
d_call: NA; cdr3_length: 14; v_call: TRBV7-2; cdr3_aa: ASSLVQGILEETQY
d_call: TRBD1; cdr3_length: 14; v_call: TRBV18; cdr3_aa: ASSPPSRDRSSGYT
d_call: NA; cdr3_length: 9; v_call: TRBV28; cdr3_aa: ASSLLRELF
d_call: TRBD1; cdr3_length: 12; v_call: TRBV7-2; cdr3_aa: ASSHTGQMETQY
d_call: TRBD1; cdr3_length: 13; v_call: TRBV7-6; cdr3_aa: ASSRGQGAVGEQF
d_call: NA; cdr3_length: 14; v_call: TRBV7-9; cdr3_aa: ASSLAGDRTGNTIY
d_call: NA; cdr3_length: 14; v_call: TRBV6-5; cdr3_aa: ASSYSRSPGQETQY
d_call: TRBD2; cdr3_length: 12; v_call: TRBV27; cdr3_aa: ASGSASGSYEQF
d_call: TRBD1; cdr3_length: 14; v_call: TRBV4-1; cdr3_aa: ASSLTYPTGDQPQH
d_call: TRBD1; cdr3_length: 12; v_call: TRBV18; cdr3_aa: ASSPGTGNQPQH
d_call: NA; cdr3_length: 13; v_call: TRBV28; cdr3_aa: ASSGVGGAKNIQY
d_call: TRBD1; cdr3_length: 12; v_call: TRBV6-1; cdr3_aa: ASTSTGGVYEQY
d_call: NA; cdr3_length: 11; v_call: TRBV30; cdr3_aa: AWRDSPEQAQH
d_call: TRBD1; cdr3_length: 12; v_call: TRBV19; cdr3_aa: ASSPDRGSYGYT
d_call: TRBD1; cdr3_length: 12; v_call: TRBV7-9; cdr3_aa: ASSPGTGPYEQY
d_call: TRBD1; cdr3_length: 12; v_call: TRBV5-1; cdr3_aa: ASSLQGSGTEAF
d_call: NA; cdr3_length: 16; v_call: TRBV9; cdr3_aa: ASSDSTDRSTLNTEAF
d_call: NA; cdr3_length: 11; v_call: TRBV18; cdr3_aa: ASSPFQGYEQY
d_call: NA; cdr3_length: 12; v_call: TRBV5-1; cdr3_aa: ASSFIASPDTQY
d_call: TRBD2; cdr3_length: 13; v_call: TRBV2; cdr3_aa: ASRVGREVTGELF
d_call: NA; cdr3_length: 13; v_call: TRBV6-1; cdr3_aa: ASGNNGGSGNTIY
d_call: NA; cdr3_length: 12; v_call: TRBV28; cdr3_aa: ASSGTRNTGELF
d_call: NA; cdr3_length: 15; v_call: TRBV19; cdr3_aa: ASSSTGHSLSGNTIY